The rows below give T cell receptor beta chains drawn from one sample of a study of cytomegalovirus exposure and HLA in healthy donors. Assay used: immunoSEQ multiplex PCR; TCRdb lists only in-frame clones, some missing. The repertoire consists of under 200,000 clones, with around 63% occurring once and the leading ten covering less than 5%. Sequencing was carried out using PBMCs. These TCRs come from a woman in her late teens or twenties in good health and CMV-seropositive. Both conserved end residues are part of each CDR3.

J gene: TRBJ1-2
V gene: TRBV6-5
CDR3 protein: CASSYTGGDGYTF

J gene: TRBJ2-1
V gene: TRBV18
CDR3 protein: CASSPEDRTGHYNEQFF

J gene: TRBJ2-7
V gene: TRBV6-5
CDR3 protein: CASSYGSEQYF

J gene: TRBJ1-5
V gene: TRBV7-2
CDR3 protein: CASSLQKNQPQHF

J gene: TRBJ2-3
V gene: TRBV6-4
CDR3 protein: CASSRTDRGGTDTQYF

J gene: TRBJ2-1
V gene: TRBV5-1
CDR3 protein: CASSKTSSSYNEQFF

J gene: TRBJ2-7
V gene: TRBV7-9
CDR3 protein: CASSLGNSYEQYF

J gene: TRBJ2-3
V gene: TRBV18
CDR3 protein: CASSPGTGGKRDTQYF

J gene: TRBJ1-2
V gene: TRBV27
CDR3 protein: CASSYYWGVGGYTF

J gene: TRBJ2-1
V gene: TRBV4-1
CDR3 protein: CASSQGVQRTLNNEQFF

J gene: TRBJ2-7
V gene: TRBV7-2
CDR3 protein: CASSLAVTGGNEQYF

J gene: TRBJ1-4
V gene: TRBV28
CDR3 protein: CASKAQGKTYEKLFF

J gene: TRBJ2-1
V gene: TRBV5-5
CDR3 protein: CASSVGTSAYNEQFF

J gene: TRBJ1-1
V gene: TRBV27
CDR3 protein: CASKLTGSFGEAFF

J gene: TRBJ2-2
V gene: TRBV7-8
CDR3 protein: CASSPRLAGLTGELFF

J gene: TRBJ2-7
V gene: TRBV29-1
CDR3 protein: CSAQGSVYEQYF

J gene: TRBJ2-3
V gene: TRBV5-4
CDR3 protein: CASSLRSGGADTQYF

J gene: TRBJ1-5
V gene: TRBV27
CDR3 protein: CASSTSGTGNQPQHF

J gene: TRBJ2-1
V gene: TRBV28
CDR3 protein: CAISSGGRPNEQFF

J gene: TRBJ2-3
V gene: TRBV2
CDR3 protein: CASRRNTDTQYF

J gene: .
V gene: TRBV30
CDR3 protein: CAWSVQRVSVNPVHEQYF

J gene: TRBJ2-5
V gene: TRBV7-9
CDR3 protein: CASSPRGLRAETQYF

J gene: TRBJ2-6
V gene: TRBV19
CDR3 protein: CASFRGSGANVLTF

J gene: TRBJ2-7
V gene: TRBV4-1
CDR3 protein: CASSLSPGQSNEQYF

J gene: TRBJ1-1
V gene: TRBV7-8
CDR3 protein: CASSLGRVTGLNTEAFF

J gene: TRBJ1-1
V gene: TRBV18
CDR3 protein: CASSKKTGGTEAFF

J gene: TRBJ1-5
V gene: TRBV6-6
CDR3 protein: CASSYPGMESNQPQHF

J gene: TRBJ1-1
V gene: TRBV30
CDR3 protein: CAWSQSGREGEAFF

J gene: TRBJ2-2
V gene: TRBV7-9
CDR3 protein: CASSFLLGGNTGELFF

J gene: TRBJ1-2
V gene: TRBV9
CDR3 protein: CASSVDRGRGNGYTF

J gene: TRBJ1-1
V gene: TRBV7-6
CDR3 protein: CASSPRGGDTEAFF

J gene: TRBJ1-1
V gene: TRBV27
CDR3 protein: CASSSPRTGMNTEAFF

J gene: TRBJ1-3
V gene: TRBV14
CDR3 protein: CASSPFPPPYFVSGNTIYF

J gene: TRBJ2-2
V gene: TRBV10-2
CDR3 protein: CASRIPTSGGFTGELFF

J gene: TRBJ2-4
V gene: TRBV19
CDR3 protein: CASCRTPGNIQYF